This TCR beta chain was obtained from a study of OX40 agonist ivuxolimab in advanced cancers. Study-wide context: Patients received ivuxolimab, an agonistic anti-OX40 (CD134) antibody. Prior therapy, whether anti-PD-1, anti-PD-L1 or anti-CTLA-4, was allowed, and roughly 40% had some. Study-wide points: Near-lowest levels of clonal expansion characterized partial responders at 0.1-3.0 mg/kg.

V dropped 8 bases and J dropped 3 bases, with 8 bases sitting between them. The CDR3 has 12 amino acids. CDR1 and CDR2 from the germline V gene are SGHAT and FQDESV (reference sequence). Autoimmune disease history or systemic immunosuppression was exclusionary. Method: immunoSEQ multiplex PCR; TCRdb's copy keeps in-frame clones and lacks some. The sample carries approximately 57,000 clones, roughly 87% recorded once. With respect to this clone: What it binds is unknown.

The rearrangement uses TRBV11-1 and TRBJ2-1; D possibly corresponds to TRBD1 (6 bases). The TCR was taken from an adult with an advanced solid tumor such as melanoma, head and neck, liver or kidney cancer. The source material was CD4+ or CD8+ T cells sorted from blood, sampled in a trial of the OX40 agonist ivuxolimab. CDR3 DNA sequence: TGTGCCAGCGGCAGGGGCTACAATGAGCAGTTCTTC. Translating gives CASGRGYNEQFF.